This T cell receptor beta chain is from a study of control samples from healthy donors and cancer patients. This CDR3 contains 14 residues. Trimming removed 5 bases at V and 1 base at J, with 11 bases between. Germline V gene data show CDR1 as LGHNA and CDR2 as YNFKEQ. Data came from immunoSEQ multiplex PCR; TCRdb stores just in-frame clones and leaves some out. This repertoire shows 120,000 or so clones, roughly 90% found once; its top ten account for 3.7%. The sequence came from a woman aged 55-69 years with lung cancer. The sequenced sample consisted of PBMCs. This chain links TRBV4-2 with TRBJ1-1, with D uncertain. Here the CDR3 DNA reads TGTGCCAGCAGCTTCGATACAAAGAACACTGAAGCTTTCTTT. The encoded protein is CASSFDTKNTEAFF.